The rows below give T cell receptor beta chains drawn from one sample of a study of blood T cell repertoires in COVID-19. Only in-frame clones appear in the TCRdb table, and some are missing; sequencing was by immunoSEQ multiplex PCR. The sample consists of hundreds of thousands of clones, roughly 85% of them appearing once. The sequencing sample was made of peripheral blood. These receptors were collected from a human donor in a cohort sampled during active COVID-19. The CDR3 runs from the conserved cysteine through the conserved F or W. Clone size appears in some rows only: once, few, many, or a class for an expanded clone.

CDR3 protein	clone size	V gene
CASRGQGMYEQYF	few	TRBV2
CASSFSAPPDTQYF	NA	TRBV7-3
CSANSNNEQFF	few	TRBV20-1
CASSQEGRNEKLFF	NA	TRBV4-1
CASSIEAERHTQYF	NA	TRBV5-4
CASQALAGGREQYF	NA	TRBV21-1
CASSAAGTGGYEQYF	NA	TRBV5-6
CIIAQTYNEQFF	NA	TRBV29-1
CATSDGGAAYEQYF	NA	TRBV24-1
CASSPEGGGPSSYNEQFF	NA	TRBV9
CASSLERTGHGYTF	NA	TRBV5-4
CASSQSGVVIDTQYF	NA	TRBV11-1
CASRRGTGSYEQYF	NA	TRBV6-5
CAISLTGDTIYF	NA	TRBV10-3
CASRRGQSIRHEQYF	NA	TRBV6-5
CASSPDRIGNTIYF	NA	TRBV5-1
CASSESRGTSGGLNEQFF	NA	TRBV10-2
CASSLARDRSLDTF	NA	TRBV7-9
CASSLAGFEQFF	NA	TRBV5-4
CASSQRGQPSYEQYF	NA	TRBV3-1/TRBV3-2
CASSEYYYEQYF	NA	TRBV25-1
CASSLEGVRSTDTQYF	NA	TRBV5-1
CASSLAGTGGYGYTF	NA	TRBV5-4
CASTPGHSNTGELFF	NA	TRBV4-1
CASSLGGTGDEEQFF	NA	TRBV7-9
CASSRDRVNEQFF	NA	TRBV9
CASSRNGLAGGPGGIQYF	NA	TRBV18
CSGTDRTNTEAFF	NA	TRBV29-1
CASSQGTDPGNTIYF	once	TRBV5-1
CASSLKGSYGYTF	NA	TRBV7-2
CAWSGGTDEKLFF	NA	TRBV30
CASSSQTVDRDDQPQHF	NA	TRBV7-8
CSVGFGTGSNSPLHF	NA	TRBV29-1
CASSVMTSSYEQYF	NA	TRBV11-1
CASSQTNSYNSPLHF	NA	TRBV18
CARRAGGLTISYEQYF	NA	TRBV5-1
CAMASAVRNTGELFF	few	TRBV10-3
CASSNRGDTIYF	NA	TRBV25-1
CASSLGSSRGQGEQFF	NA	TRBV11-1
CASSPSPGTSGGGTGELFF	NA	TRBV7-2
CASSREGNDPTYEQYF	NA	TRBV19
CASSLDQAEAFF	NA	TRBV5-6
CAWNHQGGDQPQHF	NA	TRBV30
CASSLLGASYEQYF	NA	TRBV7-2
CASSPQTALRAQYF	NA	TRBV19
CASSAQGAGEAFF	NA	TRBV9
CASNFDRGDTEAFF	NA	TRBV6-5
CASSEDRDSYEQYF	NA	TRBV7-2
CASSVFGGSYNEQFF	NA	TRBV9
CASSGRQGPSMNTEAFF	NA	TRBV9
CASSLAQGRREQYF	NA	TRBV5-8
CASSQGGPGELFF	NA	TRBV3-1/TRBV3-2
CASSLTSGGLNEQFF	NA	TRBV3-1/TRBV3-2
CASSLARDGYTF	NA	TRBV5-1
CASSLAGVYTTDTQYF	NA	TRBV5-8
CASSLPRAEDTEAFF	NA	TRBV5-4